Shown below are 3 T cell receptor beta chains from a single sample sequenced in a study of response to subunit inactivated influenza vaccine. TCRdb re-called the RT-PCR reads with MiXCR, one entry per CDR3 protein. Of about 570,000 distinct CDR3 sequences listed, about 11% are singletons. The same data also went into a second study, on T cells expressing NK-cell markers. That source adds: What made the TCR beta cDNA was 5'RACE template switching with UMIs.

The sequencing here drew on PBMCs from blood, taken on the day of vaccination. These TCRs come from a man in his fifties who received an inactivated influenza vaccine.

This clonotype was counted between two and nine times. The V gene is TRBV7-9, the J gene TRBJ2-2, with 7 bases that match TRBD2. The CDR3 loop spans 16 amino acids. Trimming cost V 7 bases and J 2 bases; bases outside gene matches: 10. Looked up from germline, CDR1 is SEHNR and CDR2 is FQNEAQ (reference sequence). CDR3 DNA: TGTGCCAGCATCCAAGTGGCGGGAGTAAACACCGGGGAGCTGTTTTTT. It specifies CASIQVAGVNTGELFF. The whole variable domain, remainder taken from reference TRBV7-9 and TRBJ2-2, is DTGVSQNPRHKITKRGQNVTFRCDPISEHNRLYWYRQTLGQGPEFLTYFQNEAQLEKSRLLSDRFSAERPKGSFSTLEIQRTEQGDSAMYLCASIQVAGVNTGELFFGEGSRLTVL.

The chain is built from TRBV12-3 or TRBV12-4 and TRBJ2-1; TRBD2 agrees at 13 bases. Trimming took 1 base from V and 4 from J; bases not matched to a gene: 1. There are 16 residues in the CDR3. In DNA form, the CDR3 reads TGTGCCAGCAGTTTAGAGGGACTAGCGGGGTACAATGAGCAGTTCTTC. Protein: CASSLEGLAGYNEQFF.

The chain joins TRBV25-1 to TRBJ2-7; D is ambiguous. V was pared by 0 bases and J by 7 bases, with 10 bases between. There are 13 residues in the CDR3. CDR1 is MGHDK and CDR2 is SYGVNS in the germline V gene. The DNA of the CDR3 is TGTGCCAGCAGTGAATATGGCCTCCCAGAGCAGTACTTC. Protein product: CASSEYGLPEQYF.